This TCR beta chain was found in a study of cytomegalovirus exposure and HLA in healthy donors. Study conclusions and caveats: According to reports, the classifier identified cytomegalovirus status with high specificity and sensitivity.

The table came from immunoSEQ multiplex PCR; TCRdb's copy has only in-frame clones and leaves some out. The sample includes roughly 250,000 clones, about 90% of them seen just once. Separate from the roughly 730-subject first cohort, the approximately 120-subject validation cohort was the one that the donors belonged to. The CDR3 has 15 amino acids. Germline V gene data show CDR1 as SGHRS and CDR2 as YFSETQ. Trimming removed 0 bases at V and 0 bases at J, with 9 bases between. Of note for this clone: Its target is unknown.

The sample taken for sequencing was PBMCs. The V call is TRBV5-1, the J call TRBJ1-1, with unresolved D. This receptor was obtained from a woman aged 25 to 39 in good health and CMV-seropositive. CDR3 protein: CASSLGQVVNTEAFF. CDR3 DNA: TGCGCCAGCAGCTTGGGGCAGGTAGTGAACACTGAAGCTTTCTTT.